The following is a T cell receptor beta chain sequence with its context. No antigen is known for it. The data belong to a study of cytomegalovirus exposure and HLA in healthy donors. Study details: Clustering assigned about 76% of the approximately 400 genotyped donors to the Caucasian-associated ancestry cluster. The study, taken as a whole, reports: Most TCR sequences showed up rarely, but some public TCRs showed up in many donors. In a later analysis, CMV-associated beta chains were mostly HLA-associated, it appeared. Overall, some 160 TCR beta chains were annotated as cytomegalovirus-associated.

In the PCR, 60 Vbeta and 13 Jbeta primers were used. The repertoire was sequenced with immunoSEQ multiplex PCR; TCRdb's copy has only in-frame clones and lacks some. The table lists about 120,000 clones, more than 15% of them singletons. Germline CDR1 reads SEHNR; CDR2 reads FQNEAQ (reference sequence). The CDR3 sequence is 13 residues long. V gave up 1 base and J gave up 1 base, with 4 bases separating them. The chain joins TRBV7-9 to TRBJ1-1; unclear D gene. The source is a female donor in good health and CMV-seropositive. Material for sequencing was PBMCs. The CDR3 loop reads CASSLGQNTEAFF. In DNA, the CDR3 is TGTGCCAGCAGCTTAGGACAGAACACTGAAGCTTTCTTT.